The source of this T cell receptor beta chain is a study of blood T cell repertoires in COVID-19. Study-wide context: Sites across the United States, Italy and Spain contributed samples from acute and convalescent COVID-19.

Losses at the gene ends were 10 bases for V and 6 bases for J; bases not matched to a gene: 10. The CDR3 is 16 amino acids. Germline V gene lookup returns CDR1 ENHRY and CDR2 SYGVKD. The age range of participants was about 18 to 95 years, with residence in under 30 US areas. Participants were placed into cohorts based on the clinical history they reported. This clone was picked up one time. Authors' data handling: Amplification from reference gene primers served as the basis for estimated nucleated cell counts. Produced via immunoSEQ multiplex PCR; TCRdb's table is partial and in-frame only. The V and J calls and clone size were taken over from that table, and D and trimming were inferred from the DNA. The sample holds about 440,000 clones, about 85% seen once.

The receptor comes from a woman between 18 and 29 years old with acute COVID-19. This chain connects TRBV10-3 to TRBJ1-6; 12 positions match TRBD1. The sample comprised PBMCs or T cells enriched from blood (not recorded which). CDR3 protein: CATRPGQGAGNSPLHF. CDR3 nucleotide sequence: TGTGCCACGAGACCGGGACAGGGGGCTGGTAATTCACCCCTCCACTTT.